This record concerns one T cell receptor beta chain sequence. Its antigen is as yet unknown. Because the CDR3's place on the DNA is in doubt, the DNA is left out and the CDR3 is given as listed by TCRdb. The data belong to a study of T cells in Graves' hyperthyroidism and ophthalmopathy. Study outcomes and limitations: Most expanded thyroid clonotypes above 0.001 recurred in blood.

Amplified regions were TCR beta CDR3 sequences from RNA transcripts. Primed by the HTBI set, a first-round RT-PCR was run on the TCR CDR3. MiXCR, run by TCRdb on the multiplex PCR reads, gives a single entry per CDR3 protein. This table has 500,000 to 750,000 distinct CDR3 sequences, 14% appearing once. The CDR3 spans 15 amino acids, including both terminal residues. From germline, CDR1 is SGHAT and CDR2 FQNNGV. This rearrangement joins TRBV11-2 to TRBJ2-2; no DNA check was done on the table's D call, TRBD2. The source is a woman aged 18-30 years with Graves' ophthalmopathy. Material for sequencing was blood. CDR3 residues: CASRLAGGTPGSCFF.